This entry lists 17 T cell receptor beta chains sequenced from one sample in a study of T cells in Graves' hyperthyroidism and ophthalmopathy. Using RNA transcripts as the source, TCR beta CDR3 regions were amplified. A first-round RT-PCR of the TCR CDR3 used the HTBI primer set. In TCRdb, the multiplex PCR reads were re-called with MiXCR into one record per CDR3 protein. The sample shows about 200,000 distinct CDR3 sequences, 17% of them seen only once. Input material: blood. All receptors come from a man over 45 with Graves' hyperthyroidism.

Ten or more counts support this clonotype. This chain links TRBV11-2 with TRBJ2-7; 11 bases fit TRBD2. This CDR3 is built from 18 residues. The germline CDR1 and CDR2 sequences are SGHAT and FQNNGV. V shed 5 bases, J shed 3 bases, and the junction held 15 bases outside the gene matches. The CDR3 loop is CASSKPGTSGPSFYEQYF. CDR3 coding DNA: TGTGCCAGCAGCAAACCCGGGACTAGCGGCCCGAGCTTCTACGAGCAGTACTTC.

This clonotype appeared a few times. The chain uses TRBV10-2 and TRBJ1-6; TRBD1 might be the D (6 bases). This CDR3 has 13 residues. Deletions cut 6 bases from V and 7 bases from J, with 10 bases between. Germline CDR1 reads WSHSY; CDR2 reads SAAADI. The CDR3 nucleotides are TGCGCCAGCAGCCCGAGGGGGAATTCACCCCTCCACTTT. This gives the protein CASSPRGNSPLHF.

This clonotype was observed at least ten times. This CDR3 is CASSPRRVTYEQYF. For the CDR3, the DNA is TGTGCCAGCAGCCCACGGCGGGTAACCTACGAGCAGTACTTC. The chain joins TRBV7-8 to TRBJ2-7, with a weak D call TRBD2 (5 bases). The CDR3 length is 14 residues. V lost 5 bases and J 2 bases, leaving 13 bases between the germline ends. The germline gives CDR1 SGHVS, CDR2 FQNEAQ.

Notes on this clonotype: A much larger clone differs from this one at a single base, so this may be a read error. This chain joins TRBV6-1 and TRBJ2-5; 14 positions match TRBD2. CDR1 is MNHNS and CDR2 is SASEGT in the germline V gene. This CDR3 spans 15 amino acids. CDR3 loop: CTSSQGLAGAGTQYF. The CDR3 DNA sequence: TGTACCAGCAGCCAGGGACTAGCGGGAGCTGGGACCCAGTACTTC.

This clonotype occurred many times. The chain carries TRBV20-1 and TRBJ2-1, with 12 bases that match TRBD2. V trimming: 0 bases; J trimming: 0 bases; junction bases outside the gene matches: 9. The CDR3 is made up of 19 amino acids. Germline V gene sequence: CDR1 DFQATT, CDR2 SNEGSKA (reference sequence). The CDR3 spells CSARDFQGTSGPSYNEQFF. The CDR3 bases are TGCAGTGCTAGAGATTTTCAAGGGACTAGCGGGCCCTCCTACAATGAGCAGTTCTTC.

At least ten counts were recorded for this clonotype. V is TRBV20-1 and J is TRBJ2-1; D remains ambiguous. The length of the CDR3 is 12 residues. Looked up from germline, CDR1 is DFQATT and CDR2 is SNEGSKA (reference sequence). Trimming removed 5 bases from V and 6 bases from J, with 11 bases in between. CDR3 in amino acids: CSAFGSINEQFF. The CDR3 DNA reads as TGCAGTGCTTTCGGGTCAATCAATGAGCAGTTCTTC.

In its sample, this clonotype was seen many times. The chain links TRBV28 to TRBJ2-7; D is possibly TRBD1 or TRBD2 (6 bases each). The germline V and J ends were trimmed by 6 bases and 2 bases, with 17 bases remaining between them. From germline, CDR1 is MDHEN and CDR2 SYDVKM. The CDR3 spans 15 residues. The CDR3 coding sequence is TGTGCCAGCAGCTCATACCGGAGGGGGACCTACGAGCAGTACTTC. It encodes CASSSYRRGTYEQYF.

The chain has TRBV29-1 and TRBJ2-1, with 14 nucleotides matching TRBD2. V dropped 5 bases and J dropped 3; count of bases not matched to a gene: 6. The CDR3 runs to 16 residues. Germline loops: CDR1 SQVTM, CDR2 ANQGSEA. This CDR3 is CSVNRGLAGVYNEQFF. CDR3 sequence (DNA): TGCAGCGTTAACCGGGGACTAGCGGGAGTCTACAATGAGCAGTTCTTC.

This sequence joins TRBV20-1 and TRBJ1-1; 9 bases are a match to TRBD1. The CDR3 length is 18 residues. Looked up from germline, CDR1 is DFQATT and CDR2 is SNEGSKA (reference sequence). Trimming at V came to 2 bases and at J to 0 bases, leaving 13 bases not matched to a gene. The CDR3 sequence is CSARQPQGAVGMNTEAFF. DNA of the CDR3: TGCAGTGCTAGACAACCACAGGGGGCAGTGGGAATGAACACTGAAGCTTTCTTT.

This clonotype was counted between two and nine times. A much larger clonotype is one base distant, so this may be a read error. CDR3 coding DNA: TGCAGTGCTAGTGGGGTAGCGGGAGGGGCCTCCTACGAGCAGTACTTC. Translated, it gives CSASGVAGGASYEQYF. The V and J genes are TRBV20-1 and TRBJ2-7, with 11 bases fitting TRBD2. The CDR3 is 16 residues long. Germline trimming cut 3 bases from V and 0 bases from J; bases unmatched to any gene: 7. Germline CDR1 reads DFQATT; CDR2 reads SNEGSKA (reference sequence).

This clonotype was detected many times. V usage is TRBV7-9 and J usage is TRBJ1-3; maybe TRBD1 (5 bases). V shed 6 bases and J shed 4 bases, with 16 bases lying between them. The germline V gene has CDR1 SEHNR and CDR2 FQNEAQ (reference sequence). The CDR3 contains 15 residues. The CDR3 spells CASRDRGGSGNTIYF. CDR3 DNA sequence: TGTGCCAGCAGAGACCGGGGGGGATCGGGAAACACCATATATTTT.

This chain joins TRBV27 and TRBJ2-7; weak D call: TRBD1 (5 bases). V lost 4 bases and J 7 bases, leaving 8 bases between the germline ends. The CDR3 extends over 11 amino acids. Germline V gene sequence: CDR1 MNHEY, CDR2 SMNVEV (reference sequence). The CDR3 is CASSSGFEQYF. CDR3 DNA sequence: TGTGCCAGCAGTTCAGGGTTTGAGCAGTACTTC.

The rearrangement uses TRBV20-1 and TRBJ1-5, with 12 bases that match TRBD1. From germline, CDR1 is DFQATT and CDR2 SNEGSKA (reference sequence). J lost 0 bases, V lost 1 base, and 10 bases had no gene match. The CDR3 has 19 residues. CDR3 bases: TGCAGTGCTAGAGCGCTGGGACAGGGGGCCTGGTATAGCAATCAGCCCCAGCATTTT. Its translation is CSARALGQGAWYSNQPQHF.

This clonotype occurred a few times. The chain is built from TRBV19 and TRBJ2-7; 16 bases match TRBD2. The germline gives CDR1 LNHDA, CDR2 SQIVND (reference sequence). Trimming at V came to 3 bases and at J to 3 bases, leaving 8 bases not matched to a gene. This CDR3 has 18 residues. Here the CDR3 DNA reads TGTGCCAGTAGTATTGCCGGGACTAGCGGGAGGGCCGACTACGAGCAGTACTTC. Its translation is CASSIAGTSGRADYEQYF. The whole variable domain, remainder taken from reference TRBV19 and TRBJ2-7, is DGGITQSPKYLFRKEGQNVTLSCEQNLNHDAMYWYRQDPGQGLRLIYYSQIVNDFQKGDIAEGYSVSREKKESFPLTVTSAQKNPTAFYLCASSIAGTSGRADYEQYFGPGTRLTVT.

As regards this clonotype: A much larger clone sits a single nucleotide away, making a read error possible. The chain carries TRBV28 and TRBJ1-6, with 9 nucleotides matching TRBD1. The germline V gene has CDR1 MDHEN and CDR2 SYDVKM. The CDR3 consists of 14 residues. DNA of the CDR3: TGTGCCAGCAGTTGGGGACAGGGTAATCCACCCCTCCACTTT. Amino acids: CASSWGQGNPPLHF.

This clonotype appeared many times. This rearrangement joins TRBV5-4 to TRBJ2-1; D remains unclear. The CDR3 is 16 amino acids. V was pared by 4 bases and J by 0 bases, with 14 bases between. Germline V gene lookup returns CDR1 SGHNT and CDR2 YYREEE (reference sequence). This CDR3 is CASSSTAASSYNEQFF. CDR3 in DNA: TGTGCCAGCAGCAGTACGGCAGCGAGCTCCTACAATGAGCAGTTCTTC.

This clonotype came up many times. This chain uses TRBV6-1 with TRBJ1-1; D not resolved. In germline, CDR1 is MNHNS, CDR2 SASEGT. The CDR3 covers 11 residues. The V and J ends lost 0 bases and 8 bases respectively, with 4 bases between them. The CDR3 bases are TGTGCCAGCAGTGAAGCGAGAGAAGCTTTCTTT. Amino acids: CASSEAREAFF.